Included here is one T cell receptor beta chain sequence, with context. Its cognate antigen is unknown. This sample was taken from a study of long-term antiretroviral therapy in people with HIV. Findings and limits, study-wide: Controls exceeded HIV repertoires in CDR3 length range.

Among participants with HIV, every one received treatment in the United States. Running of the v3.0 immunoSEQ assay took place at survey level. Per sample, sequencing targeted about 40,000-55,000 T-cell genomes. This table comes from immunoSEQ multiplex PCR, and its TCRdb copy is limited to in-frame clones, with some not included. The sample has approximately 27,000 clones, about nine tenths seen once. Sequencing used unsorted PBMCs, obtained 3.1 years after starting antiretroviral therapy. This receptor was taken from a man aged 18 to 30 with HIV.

In nucleotides, the CDR3 is TGTGCCAGCAGCCAACCGACGCCAGGCTACACCTTC. Amino acids: CASSQPTPGYTF. The V gene is TRBV7-9, the J gene TRBJ1-2; D is ambiguous. V was cut by 5 bases and J by 8 bases, with 12 bases left in between. Germline-derived CDR1 and CDR2 are SEHNR and FQNEAQ (reference sequence). This CDR3 contains 12 residues.